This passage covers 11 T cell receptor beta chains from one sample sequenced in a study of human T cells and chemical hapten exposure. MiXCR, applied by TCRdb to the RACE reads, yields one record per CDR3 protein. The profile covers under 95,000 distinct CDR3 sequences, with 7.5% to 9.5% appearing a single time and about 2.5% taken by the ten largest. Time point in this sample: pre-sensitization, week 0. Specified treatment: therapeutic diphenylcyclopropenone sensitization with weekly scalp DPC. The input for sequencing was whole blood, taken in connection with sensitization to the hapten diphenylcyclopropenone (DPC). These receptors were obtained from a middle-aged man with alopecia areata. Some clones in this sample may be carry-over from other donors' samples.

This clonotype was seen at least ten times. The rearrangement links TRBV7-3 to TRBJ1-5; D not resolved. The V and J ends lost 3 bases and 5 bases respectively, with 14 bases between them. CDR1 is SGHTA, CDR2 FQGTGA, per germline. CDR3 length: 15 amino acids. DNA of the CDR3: TGTGCCAGCAGCTTTATACGGGGATCTGATCAGCCCCAGCATTTT. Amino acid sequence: CASSFIRGSDQPQHF.

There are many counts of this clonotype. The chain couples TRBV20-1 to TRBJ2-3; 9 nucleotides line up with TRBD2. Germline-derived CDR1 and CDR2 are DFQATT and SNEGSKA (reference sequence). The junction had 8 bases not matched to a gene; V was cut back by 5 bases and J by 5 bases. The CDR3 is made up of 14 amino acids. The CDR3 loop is CSAPGIAGVDTQYF. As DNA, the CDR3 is TGCAGTGCTCCCGGGATAGCGGGAGTAGATACGCAGTATTTT.

The CDR3 sequence: CASSLPDHPGRTYEQYF. The DNA for the CDR3 is TGTGCCAGCAGCCTACCTGATCACCCCGGGAGGACCTACGAGCAGTACTTC. V gene TRBV6-6 combines with J gene TRBJ2-7; 7 nucleotides align to TRBD2. The J segment lost 2 bases and the V segment lost 6 bases, leaving 16 bases of the junction unmatched. CDR1 and CDR2 (germline): MNHNY, SVGAGI (reference sequence). The CDR3 has 17 amino acids.

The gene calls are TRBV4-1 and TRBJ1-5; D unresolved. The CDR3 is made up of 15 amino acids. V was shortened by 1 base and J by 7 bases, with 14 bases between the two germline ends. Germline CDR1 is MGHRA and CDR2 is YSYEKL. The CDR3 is CASSQGIVSRQPQHF. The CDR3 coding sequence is TGCGCCAGCAGCCAAGGGATTGTGAGCAGGCAGCCCCAGCATTTT.

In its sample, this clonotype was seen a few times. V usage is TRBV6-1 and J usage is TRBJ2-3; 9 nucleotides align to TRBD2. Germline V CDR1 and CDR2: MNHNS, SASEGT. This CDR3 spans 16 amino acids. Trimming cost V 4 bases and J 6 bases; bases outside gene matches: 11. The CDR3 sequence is CASSARLAGELDTQYF. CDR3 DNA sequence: TGTGCCAGCAGTGCAAGATTAGCGGGAGAGTTGGATACGCAGTATTTT.

The CDR3 sequence is CASSSRDWHIGTQYF. The CDR3 DNA reads TGTGCCAGCAGCTCTCGCGACTGGCACATAGGTACGCAGTATTTT. The J gene is TRBJ2-3, the V gene TRBV7-9, with unresolved D. V gave up 4 bases and J gave up 8 bases, with 19 bases separating them. Germline V gene data show CDR1 as SEHNR and CDR2 as FQNEAQ (reference sequence). The CDR3 length is 15 residues.

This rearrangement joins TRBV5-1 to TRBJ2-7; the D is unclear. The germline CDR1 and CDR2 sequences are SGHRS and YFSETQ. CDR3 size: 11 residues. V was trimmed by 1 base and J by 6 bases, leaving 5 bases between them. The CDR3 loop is CASSLTSEQYF. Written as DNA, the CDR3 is TGCGCCAGCAGCTTGACCTCCGAGCAGTACTTC.

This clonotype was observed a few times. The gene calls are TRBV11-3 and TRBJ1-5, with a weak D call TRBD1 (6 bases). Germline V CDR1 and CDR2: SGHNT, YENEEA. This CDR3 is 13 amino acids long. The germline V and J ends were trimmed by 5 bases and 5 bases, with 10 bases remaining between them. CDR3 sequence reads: CASSLGADQPQHF. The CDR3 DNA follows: TGTGCCAGCAGCCTGGGGGCGGATCAGCCCCAGCATTTT.

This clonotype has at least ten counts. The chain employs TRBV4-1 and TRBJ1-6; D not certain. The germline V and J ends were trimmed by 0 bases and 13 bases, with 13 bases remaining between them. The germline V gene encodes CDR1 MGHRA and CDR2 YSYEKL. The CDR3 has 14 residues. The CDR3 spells CASSQDQAYLPLHF. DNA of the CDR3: TGCGCCAGCAGCCAAGACCAGGCTTATCTTCCCCTCCACTTT.

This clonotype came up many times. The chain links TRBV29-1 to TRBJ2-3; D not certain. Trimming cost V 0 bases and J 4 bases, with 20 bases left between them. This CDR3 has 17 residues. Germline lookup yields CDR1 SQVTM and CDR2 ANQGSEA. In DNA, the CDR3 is TGCAGCGTTGAAGACATTGGAGAGGTCATTGCCCCAGATACGCAGTATTTT. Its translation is CSVEDIGEVIAPDTQYF.

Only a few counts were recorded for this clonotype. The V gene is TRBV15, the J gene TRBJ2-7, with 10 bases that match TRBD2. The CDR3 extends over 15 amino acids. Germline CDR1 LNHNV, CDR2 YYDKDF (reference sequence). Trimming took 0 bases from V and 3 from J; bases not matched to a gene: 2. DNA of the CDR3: TGTGCCACCAGCAGAGATAGGACTAGCGGCTACGAGCAGTACTTC. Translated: CATSRDRTSGYEQYF. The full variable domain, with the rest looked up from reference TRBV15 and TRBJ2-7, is DAMVIQNPRYQVTQFGKPVTLSCSQTLNHNVMYWYQQKSSQAPKLLFHYYDKDFNNEADTPDNFQSRRPNTSFCFLDIRSPGLGDTAMYLCATSRDRTSGYEQYFGPGTRLTVT.